A selection of T cell receptor beta chains follows, all from one sample in a study of blood T cell repertoires in COVID-19. Data came from immunoSEQ multiplex PCR; TCRdb stores just in-frame clones and leaves some out. The repertoire holds some 170,000 clones, with more than 80% as singletons. The sample comprised PBMCs or T cells enriched from blood (not recorded which). The receptors were sampled from a man aged 35 to 55 who had recovered from COVID-19. CDR3s include the opening cysteine and the closing phenylalanine or tryptophan. Each record gives: V gene, clone size, J gene, D gene, CDR3 protein, CDR3 DNA. The D gene is left open where the match is weak. Size tells how often a clone was seen (once, few, many) or the class of an expanded clone, and some rows leave it out.

TRBV19,-,TRBJ1-4,-,CASSQDSVVEKLFF,TGTGCCAGTAGTCAGGACAGCGTGGTTGAAAAACTGTTTTTT
TRBV2,many,TRBJ1-2,-,CASIRGEVGYGYTF,TGTGCCAGCATCCGAGGAGAAGTTGGGTATGGCTACACCTTC
TRBV10-1,-,TRBJ1-1,-,CASSDAGVNTEAFF,TGCGCCAGCAGTGACGCCGGGGTTAACACTGAAGCTTTCTTT
TRBV28,-,TRBJ1-6,TRBD1,CASSDSTGYLPLHF,TGTGCCAGCAGTGACTCGACAGGGTATTTACCCCTCCACTTT
TRBV11-2,-,TRBJ2-1,-,CASSFEGWEGAYNEQFF,TGTGCCAGCAGCTTTGAAGGCTGGGAGGGGGCCTACAATGAGCAGTTCTTC
TRBV30,-,TRBJ1-2,-,CAWSVQGSDGYTF,TGTGCCTGGAGTGTGCAGGGATCAGATGGCTACACCTTC
TRBV10-3,-,TRBJ1-2,-,CAISQRQDPRYTF,TGTGCCATCAGTCAAAGACAGGACCCTCGCTACACCTTC
TRBV5-1,-,TRBJ1-1,-,CASSLEHANTEAFF,TGCGCCAGCAGCTTGGAACACGCGAACACTGAAGCTTTCTTT
TRBV5-6,once,TRBJ1-1,-,CASSLAVRVTPDNTEAFF,TGTGCCAGCAGCTTGGCCGTCCGGGTCACCCCGGATAACACTGAAGCTTTCTTT
TRBV19,-,TRBJ1-6,TRBD1,CASSVDRGPVLF,TGTGCCAGTAGTGTGGACAGGGGGCCGGTTCTTTTT
TRBV7-8,-,TRBJ1-1,-,CASSLVRGTILMNTEAFF,TGTGCCAGCAGCTTAGTGAGGGGGACGATCCTCATGAACACTGAAGCTTTCTTT
TRBV24-1,-,TRBJ2-3,-,CATSAAKGSGDTQYF,TGTGCCACCAGTGCCGCAAAGGGGTCGGGAGATACGCAGTATTTT
TRBV4-1,-,TRBJ2-6,-,CASSQDRGASGANVLTF,TGCGCCAGCAGCCAAGATCGGGGGGCTTCTGGGGCCAACGTCCTGACTTTC
TRBV19,-,TRBJ2-7,-,CASRRGTSYEQYF,TGTGCCAGTAGAAGAGGGACAAGCTACGAGCAGTACTTC
TRBV5-1,-,TRBJ2-5,-,CASSLSPGSGGETQYF,TGCGCCAGCAGCTTGTCTCCCGGGTCTGGAGGAGAGACCCAGTACTTC
TRBV5-4,once,TRBJ2-1,TRBD2,CASSPGGTSFNEQFF,TGTGCCAGCAGCCCGGGCGGGACTAGCTTCAATGAGCAGTTCTTC
TRBV29-1,-,TRBJ1-2,-,CSVLLSEGYTF,TGCAGCGTCCTCCTCTCTGAGGGCTACACCTTC
TRBV18,-,TRBJ2-5,TRBD1,CASSRPTGGQETQYF,TGTGCCAGCTCACGTCCGACAGGGGGCCAAGAGACCCAGTACTTC
TRBV27,-,TRBJ1-1,-,CASSFGGLNTEAFF,TGTGCCAGCAGTTTCGGAGGGCTGAACACTGAAGCTTTCTTT
TRBV3-1/TRBV3-2,-,TRBJ2-4,TRBD1,CASSPGDRGRGKNIQYF,TGTGCCAGCAGCCCCGGGGACAGGGGGCGCGGCAAAAACATTCAGTACTTC
TRBV4-1,-,TRBJ1-2,TRBD1,CASSQARTGYYGYTF,TGCGCCAGCAGCCAAGCCCGGACAGGGTACTATGGCTACACCTTC
TRBV4-1,-,TRBJ1-1,TRBD1,CASSQGTGDTEAFF,TGCGCCAGCAGCCAAGGTACAGGGGACACTGAAGCTTTCTTT
TRBV6-5,-,TRBJ2-1,-,CASSYSFRSEQFF,TGTGCCAGCAGTTACTCTTTCCGGAGTGAGCAGTTCTTC
TRBV28,-,TRBJ2-3,TRBD1,CASSLGRGRDTQYF,TGTGCCAGCAGTTTAGGCAGGGGGAGAGATACGCAGTATTTT
TRBV20-1,-,TRBJ2-3,TRBD2,CSASASGRADTQYF,TGCAGTGCTAGTGCTAGCGGGAGGGCAGATACGCAGTATTTT
TRBV6-5,-,TRBJ2-2,-,CASSYEATGELFF,TGTGCCAGCAGTTACGAGGCCACCGGGGAGCTGTTTTTT
TRBV28,-,TRBJ1-6,TRBD1,CASSLGQGGSPLHF,TGTGCCAGCAGTTTGGGGCAGGGGGGATCACCCCTCCACTTT
TRBV3-1/TRBV3-2,-,TRBJ1-6,-,CASSQDGLNNSPLHF,TGTGCCAGCAGCCAAGATGGACTGAATAATTCACCCCTCCACTTT
TRBV2,many,TRBJ2-6,-,CASTRLRGAGANVLTF,TGTGCCAGCACCCGCTTGCGGGGAGCTGGGGCCAACGTCCTGACTTTC
TRBV5-1,-,TRBJ2-5,TRBD2,CASKTSGQETQYF,TGCGCCAGCAAGACTAGCGGCCAAGAGACCCAGTACTTC
TRBV11-2,-,TRBJ2-3,TRBD2,CASSSLAGTADTQYF,TGTGCCAGCAGCTCACTAGCGGGGACGGCAGATACGCAGTATTTT
TRBV28,-,TRBJ2-3,TRBD2,CASRSGLLAGGTDTQYF,TGTGCCAGCAGATCAGGGTTACTAGCGGGGGGCACAGATACGCAGTATTTT
TRBV18,few,TRBJ1-2,-,CASSPGTDYGYTF,TGTGCCAGCTCACCGGGCACAGACTATGGCTACACCTTC
TRBV19,few,TRBJ1-1,-,CASREEATWSNEAFF,TGTGCCAGTAGGGAAGAGGCCACGTGGAGTAATGAAGCTTTCTTT
TRBV11-2,-,TRBJ1-1,TRBD1,CASNPTGTGKEAFF,TGTGCCAGCAACCCCACCGGGACAGGGAAAGAAGCTTTCTTT
TRBV29-1,-,TRBJ1-5,TRBD1,CSVGTGDQPQHF,TGCAGCGTCGGGACAGGGGATCAGCCCCAGCATTTT
TRBV19,-,TRBJ1-5,TRBD1,CASATGRRQPQHF,TGTGCCAGCGCGACAGGGAGGAGGCAGCCCCAGCATTTT
TRBV6-5,-,TRBJ2-1,-,CASSYDHGGRYNEQFF,TGTGCCAGCAGTTACGACCACGGGGGGCGATACAATGAGCAGTTCTTC
TRBV11-2,few,TRBJ2-3,TRBD2,CASSLDRGADTQYF,TGTGCCAGCAGCTTAGATCGGGGGGCAGATACGCAGTATTTT
TRBV11-3,-,TRBJ1-1,-,CASSFNLRGTEAFF,TGTGCCAGCAGCTTTAACCTTCGGGGCACTGAAGCTTTCTTT
TRBV6-2/TRBV6-3,-,TRBJ1-2,-,CASSPSRSDGYTF,TGTGCCAGCAGTCCCTCCAGGTCGGATGGCTACACCTTC
TRBV27,-,TRBJ2-1,TRBD1,CASSGTGTGTYNEQFF,TGTGCCAGCAGTGGAACCGGGACAGGGACCTACAATGAGCAGTTCTTC
TRBV3-1/TRBV3-2,-,TRBJ1-6,-,CASSLLGGNRSPLHF,TGTGCCAGCAGCCTTCTCGGCGGTAACAGGTCACCCCTCCACTTT
TRBV7-6,-,TRBJ1-5,TRBD1,CASSAGQARPQHF,TGTGCCAGCAGCGCGGGACAGGCCCGGCCCCAGCATTTT
TRBV6-5,once,TRBJ2-3,TRBD1,CATTRGPTQYF,TGTGCCACCACGAGGGGGCCTACGCAGTATTTT
TRBV29-1,-,TRBJ1-2,TRBD1,CSVDDRAPPHYGYTF,TGCAGCGTCGACGACAGGGCCCCCCCCCACTATGGCTACACCTTC
TRBV3-1/TRBV3-2,-,TRBJ1-2,TRBD1,CASSRTGQGDGYTF,TGTGCCAGCAGCCGTACGGGACAGGGCGATGGCTACACCTTC
TRBV24-1,few,TRBJ2-3,TRBD2,CATSSGGGGLTADTQYF,TGTGCCACCTCAAGCGGCGGGGGGGGCCTGACCGCAGATACGCAGTATTTT
TRBV19,-,TRBJ1-5,TRBD1,CASRQGGRSNQPQHF,TGTGCCAGTCGTCAAGGGGGCCGGAGCAATCAGCCCCAGCATTTT
TRBV11-1,-,TRBJ1-4,TRBD1,CASSSAGGREKLFF,TGTGCCAGCAGCTCCGCAGGGGGAAGGGAAAAACTGTTTTTT
TRBV11-2,-,TRBJ1-1,-,CASSAGGGYEAFF,TGTGCCAGCAGCGCCGGGGGGGGCTACGAAGCTTTCTTT
TRBV3-1/TRBV3-2,-,TRBJ1-4,-,CASSPLGGANEKLFF,TGTGCCAGCAGCCCCCTCGGGGGTGCTAATGAAAAACTGTTTTTT
TRBV10-3,-,TRBJ1-1,-,CAISPTEGDTEAFF,TGTGCCATCAGCCCGACAGAAGGAGATACTGAAGCTTTCTTT